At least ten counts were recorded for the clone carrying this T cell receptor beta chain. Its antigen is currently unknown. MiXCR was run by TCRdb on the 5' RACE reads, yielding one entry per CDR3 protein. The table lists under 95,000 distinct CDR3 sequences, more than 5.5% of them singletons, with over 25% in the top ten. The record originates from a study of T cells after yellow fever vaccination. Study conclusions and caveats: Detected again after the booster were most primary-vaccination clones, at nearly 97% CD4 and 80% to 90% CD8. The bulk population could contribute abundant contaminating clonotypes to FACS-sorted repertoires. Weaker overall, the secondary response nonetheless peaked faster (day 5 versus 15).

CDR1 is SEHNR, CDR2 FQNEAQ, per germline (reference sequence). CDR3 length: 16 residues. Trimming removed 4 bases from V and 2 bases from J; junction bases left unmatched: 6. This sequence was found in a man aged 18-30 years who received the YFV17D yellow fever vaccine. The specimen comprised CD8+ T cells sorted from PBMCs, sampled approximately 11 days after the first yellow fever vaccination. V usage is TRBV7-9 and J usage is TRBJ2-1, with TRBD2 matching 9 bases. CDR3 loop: CASSSRGGAAYNEQFF. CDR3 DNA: TGTGCCAGCAGCTCCCGCGGGGGGGCGGCCTACAATGAGCAGTTCTTC.